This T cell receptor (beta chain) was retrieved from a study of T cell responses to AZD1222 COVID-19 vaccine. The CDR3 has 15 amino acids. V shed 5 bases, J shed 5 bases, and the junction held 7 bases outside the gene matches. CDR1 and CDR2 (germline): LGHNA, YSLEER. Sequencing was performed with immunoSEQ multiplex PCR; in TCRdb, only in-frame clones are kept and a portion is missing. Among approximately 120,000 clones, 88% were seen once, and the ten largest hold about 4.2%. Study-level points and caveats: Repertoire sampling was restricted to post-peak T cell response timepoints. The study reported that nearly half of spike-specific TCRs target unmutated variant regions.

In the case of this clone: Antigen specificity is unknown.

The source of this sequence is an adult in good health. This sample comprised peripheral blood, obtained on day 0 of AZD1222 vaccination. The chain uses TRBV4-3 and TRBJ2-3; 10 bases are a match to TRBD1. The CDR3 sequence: CASSTAGTGEDTQYF. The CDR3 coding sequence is TGCGCCAGCAGCACCGCCGGGACAGGGGAAGATACGCAGTATTTT.